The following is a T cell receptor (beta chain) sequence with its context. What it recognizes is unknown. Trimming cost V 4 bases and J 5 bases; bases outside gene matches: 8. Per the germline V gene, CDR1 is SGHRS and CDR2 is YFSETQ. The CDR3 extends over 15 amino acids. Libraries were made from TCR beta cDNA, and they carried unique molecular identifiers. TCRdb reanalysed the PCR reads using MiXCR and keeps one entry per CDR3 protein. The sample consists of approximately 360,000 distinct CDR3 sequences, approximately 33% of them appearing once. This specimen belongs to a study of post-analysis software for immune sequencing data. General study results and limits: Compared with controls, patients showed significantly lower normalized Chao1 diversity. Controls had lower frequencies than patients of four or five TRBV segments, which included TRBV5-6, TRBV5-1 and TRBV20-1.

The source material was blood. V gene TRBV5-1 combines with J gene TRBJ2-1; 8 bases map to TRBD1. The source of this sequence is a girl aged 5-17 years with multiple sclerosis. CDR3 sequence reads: CASSLRAGGNNEQFF. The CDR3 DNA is TGCGCCAGCAGCCTAAGAGCAGGGGGCAACAATGAGCAGTTCTTC. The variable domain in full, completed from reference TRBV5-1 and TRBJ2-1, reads KAGVTQTPRYLIKTRGQQVTLSCSPISGHRSVSWYQQTPGQGLQFLFEYFSETQRNKGNFPGRFSGRQFSNSRSEMNVSTLELGDSALYLCASSLRAGGNNEQFFGPGTRLTVL.